Listed here are 21 T cell receptor beta chains from one sample, sequenced in a study of PD-L1 blockade in urothelial cancer. The table came from immunoSEQ multiplex PCR; TCRdb's copy has only in-frame clones and leaves some out. The repertoire consists of 75,000 to 90,000 clones, with 82% occurring once and the leading ten covering 8% to 10%. The material sequenced was PBMCs, taken around atezolizumab (anti-PD-L1) treatment. These receptors were obtained from a man in his sixties or seventies with urothelial cancer.

The rearrangement joins TRBV2 to TRBJ1-5; 7 bases fit TRBD1. In germline, CDR1 is SNHLY, CDR2 FYNNEI. The CDR3 has 15 amino acids. V lost 5 bases, J lost 0 bases, and 4 bases stayed unmatched. The CDR3, as DNA: TGTGCCAGCAGTCGGACAGGCTATAGCAATCAGCCCCAGCATTTT. The encoded protein is CASSRTGYSNQPQHF.

V and J are TRBV19 and TRBJ1-5, with TRBD1 as a possible D gene (6 bases). Germline loops: CDR1 LNHDA, CDR2 SQIVND (reference sequence). V was pared by 5 bases and J by 7 bases, with 18 bases between. The CDR3 length is 15 residues. The CDR3 DNA reads as TGTGCCAGTAGTGATCGGCGGGGGGCAACCCAGCCCCAGCATTTT. Translation: CASSDRRGATQPQHF.

CDR3 region: CSVEYSGETQYF. CDR3 bases: TGCAGCGTTGAGTACAGCGGGGAGACCCAGTACTTC. V usage is TRBV29-1 and J usage is TRBJ2-5; D perhaps matches TRBD2 (6 bases). Trimming removed 3 bases at V and 5 bases at J, with 10 bases between. The CDR3 consists of 12 residues. The germline V gene encodes CDR1 SQVTM and CDR2 ANQGSEA.

The chain combines TRBV6-5 with TRBJ1-2; D gene unclear. Looked up from germline, CDR1 is MNHEY and CDR2 is SVGAGI. The CDR3 has 14 amino acids. V gave up 0 bases and J gave up 4 bases, with 9 bases separating them. As DNA, the CDR3 is TGTGCCAGCAGTTACTCGGGCGGGCCCTATGGCTACACCTTC. Amino acid sequence: CASSYSGGPYGYTF.

This sequence joins TRBV7-6 and TRBJ1-2; 7 positions match TRBD1. V dropped 2 bases and J dropped 4; count of bases not matched to a gene: 7. CDR3 length: 15 residues. The germline V gene encodes CDR1 SGHVS and CDR2 FNYEAQ. CDR3 DNA sequence: TGTGCCAGCAGCTTAATGGAGGGGGCGAGCTATGGCTACACCTTC. Encoded protein: CASSLMEGASYGYTF.

The chain joins TRBV7-2 to TRBJ2-7, with a possible D match to TRBD1 (7 bases). The germline gives CDR1 SGHTA, CDR2 FQGNSA. This CDR3 region has 15 residues. With 1 base removed from V and 4 bases from J, the gap between germline ends came to 14 bases. For the CDR3, the DNA is TGTGCCAGCAGCTTAGGGCAGGGGGGAGTGTACGAGCAGTACTTC. This sequence encodes CASSLGQGGVYEQYF.

This chain links TRBV9 with TRBJ2-1; 14 nucleotides match TRBD2. With V trimmed by 4 bases and J by 8 bases, 5 bases remained unmatched. Per germline, CDR1 SGDLS and CDR2 YYNGEE. This CDR3 is 15 amino acids long. The CDR3 region is CASSSGTSGRDEQFF. The CDR3 coding sequence is TGTGCCAGCAGCTCCGGGACTAGCGGGAGAGATGAGCAGTTCTTC.

The chain has TRBV6-1 and TRBJ2-5; TRBD2 matches at 8 bases. CDR3 length: 16 residues. Germline V CDR1 and CDR2: MNHNS, SASEGT. Germline trimming cut 2 bases from V and 4 bases from J; bases unmatched to any gene: 9. CDR3 nucleotides: TGTGCCAGCAGTGAAATGGGACTAGGCCTAGTAGAGACCCAGTACTTC. Translating gives CASSEMGLGLVETQYF.

The J gene is TRBJ1-2, the V gene TRBV27; no definite D call. Germline V CDR1 and CDR2: MNHEY, SMNVEV (reference sequence). V was cut by 5 bases and J by 1 base, with 14 bases left in between. The CDR3 totals 15 residues. The CDR3 DNA reads TGTGCCAGCAGTACGCGACGGGGAGATAACTATGGCTACACCTTC. Its translation is CASSTRRGDNYGYTF.

This clone was observed a handful of times. The CDR3 is CASSPRTGAGVEQYF. CDR3 coding DNA: TGTGCCAGCAGCCCAAGGACAGGGGCTGGCGTCGAGCAGTACTTC. The V and J genes are TRBV7-9 and TRBJ2-7; 9 nucleotides agree with TRBD1. Germline loops: CDR1 SEHNR, CDR2 FQNEAQ (reference sequence). This CDR3 has 15 residues. V shed 5 bases, J shed 6 bases, and the junction held 11 bases outside the gene matches.

This clone was counted between two and nine times. This chain uses TRBV5-8 with TRBJ1-5; tentatively, D is TRBD1 (5 bases). The CDR3 is 14 residues long. Deletions cut 1 base from V and 2 bases from J, with 7 bases between. Per germline, CDR1 SGHTS and CDR2 YDEGEE. Here the CDR3 DNA reads TGTGCCAGCAGCTTGAGGGGCCGCAATCAGCCCCAGCATTTT. Translated: CASSLRGRNQPQHF.

This rearrangement joins TRBV30 to TRBJ1-2; D perhaps matches TRBD1 (5 bases). CDR1 and CDR2 from the germline V gene are GTSNPN and SVGIG (reference sequence). The CDR3 runs to 15 residues. V was pared by 2 bases and J by 2 bases, with 15 bases between. CDR3 amino acids: CAWSPPGLINYGYTF. CDR3 nucleotides: TGTGCCTGGAGTCCGCCGGGACTGATAAACTATGGCTACACCTTC.

This clone appeared a few times. At one end the junction does not follow the germline gene, possibly because of a read error. The V and J genes are TRBV7-7 and TRBJ2-7; TRBD1 might be the D (5 bases). Germline V CDR1 and CDR2: SSHAT, FNYEAQ (reference sequence). This CDR3 is built from 15 residues. In DNA form, the CDR3 reads TGTGCTAGCAGCTTAGGGGCAGCATCAAACTACGAGCAGTACTTC. It specifies CASSLGAASNYEQYF. Looking up the rest from reference TRBV7-7 and TRBJ2-7 gives the full variable domain: GAGVSQSPRYKVTKRGQDVTLRCDPISSHATLYWYQQALGQGPEFLTYFNYEAQPDKSGLPSDRFSAERPEGSISTLTIQRTEQRDSAMYRCASSLGAASNYEQYFGPGTRLTVT.

CDR3 region: CASSVGPRSGANVLTF. The CDR3 nucleotides are TGTGCCAGCAGCGTAGGTCCCCGCTCTGGGGCCAACGTCCTGACTTTC. The chain joins TRBV9 to TRBJ2-6, with D unresolved. The CDR3 spans 16 residues. Trimming took 0 bases from V and 0 from J, leaving 7 bases between them. The V gene's germline CDR1 is SGDLS and CDR2 YYNGEE.

J is TRBJ2-7 and V is TRBV6-6, with 12 bases matching TRBD2. This CDR3 contains 16 residues. CDR1 and CDR2 (germline): MNHNY, SVGAGI (reference sequence). V was clipped by 0 bases and J by 4 bases; unmatched bases: 4. DNA of the CDR3: TGTGCCAGCAGTTACTCCCTAGCGGGGGGGCAATACGAGCAGTACTTC. Translation: CASSYSLAGGQYEQYF.

The table lists this clone with a count of one. The chain couples TRBV5-4 to TRBJ2-7; D perhaps matches TRBD1 (9 bases). This CDR3 contains 16 residues. Germline assignment: CDR1 SGHNT and CDR2 YYREEE (reference sequence). V dropped 4 bases and J dropped 3 bases, with 20 bases sitting between them. The DNA of the CDR3 is TGTGCCAGCAGCCCGGGAGGGGGACAGGGAGTCTACGAGCAGTACTTC. Its protein product is CASSPGGGQGVYEQYF.

The genes are TRBV19 and TRBJ2-1; 8 positions agree with TRBD1. CDR3 length: 13 residues. V lost 3 bases, J lost 8 bases, and 3 bases stayed unmatched. Germline V gene sequence: CDR1 LNHDA, CDR2 SQIVND (reference sequence). The CDR3 loop reads CASSMDRVDEQFF. The CDR3 nucleotides read TGTGCCAGTAGTATGGACAGGGTAGATGAGCAGTTCTTC.

A word on this clone: The sample carries other DNA sequences with the same CDR3. The chain recombines TRBV18 with TRBJ2-7; 9 bases map to TRBD1. Trimming cost V 3 bases and J 1 base; bases outside gene matches: 1. The CDR3 runs to 14 residues. Per germline, CDR1 KGHSH and CDR2 LQKENI. The CDR3 loop reads CASSPGQGSYEQYF. CDR3 in DNA: TGTGCCAGCTCACCGGGACAGGGATCCTACGAGCAGTACTTC. The whole variable domain, remainder taken from reference TRBV18 and TRBJ2-7, is NAGVMQNPRHLVRRRGQEARLRCSPMKGHSHVYWYRQLPEEGLKFMVYLQKENIIDESGMPKERFSAEFPKEGPSILRIQQVVRGDSAAYFCASSPGQGSYEQYFGPGTRLTVT.

V is TRBV5-1 and J is TRBJ1-6, with 9 nucleotides matching TRBD1. The CDR3 is made up of 14 amino acids. The trim removed 3 bases at V and 9 bases at J, leaving 4 bases unmatched. CDR1 and CDR2 from the germline V gene are SGHRS and YFSETQ. CDR3 residues: CASSSTGGPSPLHF. The DNA for the CDR3 is TGCGCCAGCAGCTCCACAGGGGGCCCTTCACCCCTCCACTTT.

V and J are TRBV27 and TRBJ1-4; D call uncertain. This CDR3 contains 14 residues. In germline, CDR1 is MNHEY, CDR2 SMNVEV (reference sequence). V lost 8 bases, J lost 0 bases, and 10 bases lay in between. The CDR3 spells CASGGWATNEKLFF. The CDR3 DNA follows: TGTGCCAGCGGCGGCTGGGCAACTAATGAAAAACTGTTTTTT.

This chain uses TRBV19 with TRBJ1-1; the match to TRBD1 covers 10 bases. The CDR3 has 15 amino acids. The V and J ends lost 7 bases and 1 base, in that order; junction bases with no gene match: 6. The germline gives CDR1 LNHDA, CDR2 SQIVND (reference sequence). CDR3 coding DNA: TGTGCCAGTACCAGGACAGGGGGAAAGAACACTGAAGCTTTCTTT. It yields the protein CASTRTGGKNTEAFF.